A selection of T cell receptor beta chains follows, all from one sample in a study of T cell responses to AZD1222 COVID-19 vaccine. The repertoire was sequenced with immunoSEQ multiplex PCR; TCRdb's copy has only in-frame clones and lacks some. Altogether about 90,000 clones are present, approximately 89% being singletons, with the ten largest covering 5% to 6%. This specimen was peripheral blood, taken 28 days after the second AZD1222 dose. The receptors shown here come from an adult who received the AZD1222 COVID-19 vaccine. Both conserved end residues are part of each CDR3. D genes are given only for firm matches. Not all rows give a size; the values are once, few, many and, for expanded clones, a class.

TRBV5-6,once,TRBJ1-6,.,TGTGCCAGCAGCTTCTCCCCGACAGGCCTTAGTTCACCCCTCCACTTT,CASSFSPTGLSSPLHF
TRBV7-6,.,TRBJ1-3,.,TGTGCCAGCAGCACTAGCCGACAGAGCTCTGGAAACACCATATATTTT,CASSTSRQSSGNTIYF
TRBV19,few,TRBJ2-7,TRBD2,TGTGCCAGTAGTATAATGGCTAGCGGGACACCCTACGAGCAGTACTTC,CASSIMASGTPYEQYF
TRBV4-3,.,TRBJ1-2,TRBD1,TGCGCCAGCAGCCAAGGTGGAGGGGGCGCGTATGGCTACACCTTC,CASSQGGGGAYGYTF
TRBV3-1/TRBV3-2,.,TRBJ1-5,.,TGTGCCAGCAGCCAAGAGGCGGGTAGCAATCAGCCCCAGCATTTT,CASSQEAGSNQPQHF
TRBV19,.,TRBJ2-7,TRBD1,TGTGCCAGTAGTTCACCCCGGACAGGGATATCCTACGAGCAGTACTTC,CASSSPRTGISYEQYF
TRBV28,.,TRBJ1-6,TRBD1,TGTGCCAGCAGTCGAGGACAGGGGTATTCACCCCTCCACTTT,CASSRGQGYSPLHF
TRBV4-1,.,TRBJ1-4,TRBD1,TGCGCCAGCAGCCCTCCGCCAGGGGGTCGCGAAAAACTGTTTTTT,CASSPPPGGREKLFF
TRBV11-2,.,TRBJ1-4,.,TGTGCCAGCAGCCCGCAGTCGGGACCGGAAAATGAAAAACTGTTTTTT,CASSPQSGPENEKLFF
TRBV27,.,TRBJ1-2,TRBD1,TGTGCCAGCAGTCAAGGGGGCTTCTATGGCTACACCTTC,CASSQGGFYGYTF
TRBV5-1,.,TRBJ2-7,.,TGCGCCAGCAGCTTGGGGCGGCAGGGACGATCCTACGAGCAGTACTTC,CASSLGRQGRSYEQYF
TRBV27,.,TRBJ2-7,.,TGTGCCAGCAGCTCCGGGGCATATTACGAGCAGTACTTC,CASSSGAYYEQYF
TRBV12-3/TRBV12-4,.,TRBJ1-1,.,TGTGCCAGCACTGACTTGGGGACTGAAGCTTTCTTT,CASTDLGTEAFF
TRBV19,.,TRBJ1-5,TRBD1,TGTGCCAGTAGTGGGGACAGCTATCAGCCCCAGCATTTT,CASSGDSYQPQHF
TRBV6-5,few,TRBJ1-1,.,TGTGCCAGCAGGGCCTTGCAGGGGCACACTGAAGCTTTCTTT,CASRALQGHTEAFF
TRBV19,.,TRBJ2-3,.,TGTGCCAACACCCACAGGGTAGCCGTATGGCCCCGAGATACGCAGTATTTT,CANTHRVAVWPRDTQYF
TRBV9,.,TRBJ2-2,.,TGTGCCAGCAGCGTTACAGATGCGAACACCGGGGAGCTGTTTTTT,CASSVTDANTGELFF
TRBV6-5,.,TRBJ1-5,.,TGTGCCAGCAGGCCAGGGGCTACCAATCAGCCCCAGCATTTT,CASRPGATNQPQHF
TRBV24-1,.,TRBJ2-5,.,TGTGCCACCAGTGATTACGACAGCCAAGAGACCCAGTACTTC,CATSDYDSQETQYF
TRBV18,.,TRBJ1-1,.,TGTGCCAGCTCACCCTCTATTCAGGGATATGAGGCTTTCTTT,CASSPSIQGYEAFF
TRBV29-1,.,TRBJ2-1,.,TGCAGCGTGATTCTGGGTGAGCAGTTCTTC,CSVILGEQFF
TRBV21-1,.,TRBJ1-6,.,TGTGCCAGCAGCCCCGGGACAGGGAATCGTAAGACCTATAATTCACCCCTCCACTTT,CASSPGTGNRKTYNSPLHF
TRBV28,.,TRBJ2-2,.,TGTGCCAGCAGCGAACCCCCGGGGGCACGGGTCACCGGGGAGCTGTTTTTT,CASSEPPGARVTGELFF
TRBV5-1,.,TRBJ1-1,.,TGCGCCAGCAGCCCCCAGATTGGCCCCATTGAAGCTTTCTTT,CASSPQIGPIEAFF
TRBV19,few,TRBJ1-2,.,TGTGCCAGTACCCTCCCGGGGGAGGCCTATGGCTACACCTTC,CASTLPGEAYGYTF
TRBV19,.,TRBJ1-2,TRBD1,TGTGCCAGTAGTCTAAAGGGACAGGTGGGCTATGGCTACACCTTC,CASSLKGQVGYGYTF
TRBV7-7,.,TRBJ1-5,.,TGTGCTAGCAGCTTAGCGCCAGGTCAGCCCCAGCATTTT,CASSLAPGQPQHF
TRBV7-6,.,TRBJ2-7,.,TGTGCCAGCAGTACTCTACGGGGGGCCCAGGTAGTCGAGCAGTACTTC,CASSTLRGAQVVEQYF
TRBV19,few,TRBJ1-2,.,TGTGGGGGGGATCGTCCTGAATATGGCTACACCTTC,CGGDRPEYGYTF
TRBV2,.,TRBJ1-2,.,TGTGCCAGCAGTGAACCAGGGTTCTATGGCTACACCTTC,CASSEPGFYGYTF
TRBV4-1,.,TRBJ1-2,.,TGCGCCAGCAGCCAAGATGTGGCCAATTCTAACTATGGCTACACCTTC,CASSQDVANSNYGYTF
TRBV5-1,.,TRBJ2-5,.,TGCGCCAGCAGCTTAAGGGACCCCCTTGAGACCCAGTACTTC,CASSLRDPLETQYF
TRBV28,.,TRBJ2-1,.,TGTGCCAGCAGCACCACCGGGACCCACAATGAGCAGTTCTTC,CASSTTGTHNEQFF
TRBV19,.,TRBJ1-3,TRBD1,TGTGCCAGTAACACGCGAACGACAGGGGTGTCTGGAAACACCATATATTTT,CASNTRTTGVSGNTIYF
TRBV7-9,.,TRBJ1-1,.,TGTGCCACCAGCCCGGGGGGAGCTGAAGCTTTCTTT,CATSPGGAEAFF
TRBV2,.,TRBJ1-4,TRBD1,TGTGCCAGCAGTGCTGGACAGGGGCTAAGGGAAAAACTGTTTTTT,CASSAGQGLREKLFF
TRBV5-1,.,TRBJ1-1,.,TGCGCCAGCAGCTTGAGGTCGGCGCAAGAAGCTTTCTTT,CASSLRSAQEAFF
TRBV6-2/TRBV6-3,.,TRBJ1-1,.,TGTGCCAGCAGTTACTCTGTGGGGACTGAAGCTTTCTTT,CASSYSVGTEAFF
TRBV3-1/TRBV3-2,.,TRBJ1-1,TRBD1,TGTGCCAGCTCCTCAACTCGGACAGGGGTGACTGAAGCTTTCTTT,CASSSTRTGVTEAFF
TRBV10-1,once,TRBJ1-1,TRBD1,TGCGCCAGCAGTGAGCCCCCCCACTCCCGGGACAGGAATAACACTGAAGCTTTCTTT,CASSEPPHSRDRNNTEAFF
TRBV9,.,TRBJ1-1,.,TGTGCCAGCAGCGAAAACAGGGCCTTGAACACTGAAGCTTTCTTT,CASSENRALNTEAFF
TRBV19,.,TRBJ2-3,.,TGTGCCAGTATAGAGTCAATATTTGCGGACACAGATACGCAGTATTTT,CASIESIFADTDTQYF
TRBV19,.,TRBJ1-2,.,TGTGCCAGTAGTATCTTCCCGGAGAGCTATGGCTACACCTTC,CASSIFPESYGYTF
TRBV21-1,.,TRBJ2-1,.,TGTGCCAGCAGCAAAGCAAAAGATAGGATAAATAAGCGTCAGTTCTTC,CASSKAKDRINKRQFF
TRBV27,few,TRBJ1-6,.,TGTGCCAGCAGTTCCGCAGGGTCCCCTACCCATAATTCACCCCTCCACTTT,CASSSAGSPTHNSPLHF
TRBV9,.,TRBJ1-4,.,TGTGCCAGCAGCACCGACAGATCTAATGAAAAACTGTTTTTT,CASSTDRSNEKLFF
TRBV30,once,TRBJ1-3,.,TGTGCCTGGACCCGAAGGGGGGGAAATACCATATATTTT,CAWTRRGGNTIYF
TRBV9,.,TRBJ2-1,.,TGTGCCAGCAGCGTAGTTGGGCAGGGAACTAATGAGCAGTTCTTC,CASSVVGQGTNEQFF
TRBV25-1,.,TRBJ2-7,TRBD1,TGTGCCAGCAGTGAATGGGCGACAGGGAGCTCCTACGAGCAGTACTTC,CASSEWATGSSYEQYF
TRBV28,.,TRBJ2-3,.,TGTGCCAGCAGCCCAACTAGCTGGCCAGATACGCAGTATTTT,CASSPTSWPDTQYF
TRBV7-2,few,TRBJ2-7,.,TGTGCCAGCAGCTTAGTAGCAGGGGCCGAGCAGTACTTC,CASSLVAGAEQYF
TRBV5-1,.,TRBJ1-2,.,TGCGCCAGCAGCTTGGCCCGGGTGGAGGGCTACACCTTC,CASSLARVEGYTF
TRBV7-3,.,TRBJ2-3,.,TGTGCCAGCAGCTCTCTGGCGGGCACAGATACGCAGTATTTT,CASSSLAGTDTQYF
TRBV12-3/TRBV12-4,.,TRBJ1-1,.,TGTGCCAGCAGAGGTATGAACACTGAAGCTTTCTTT,CASRGMNTEAFF
TRBV4-3,.,TRBJ1-2,.,TGCGCCAGCAGCCAAGAACTGGGTACCTATGGCTACACCTTC,CASSQELGTYGYTF